This is a list of T cell receptor beta chains from one sample in a study of blood T cell repertoires in COVID-19. This table comes from immunoSEQ multiplex PCR, and its TCRdb copy is limited to in-frame clones, with some not included. Of 250,000 to 350,000 clones listed, more than 65% are singletons. The specimen sequenced was peripheral blood. The source of these receptors is a person between 70 and 80 years old with COVID-19, enrolled during active disease. CDR3s leave out the opening cysteine and the closing phenylalanine or tryptophan. Fields, in order: clone size, V gene, J gene, CDR3 protein. Clone size appears in some rows only: once, few, many, or a class for an expanded clone.

clone_size: few; v_call: TRBV19; j_call: TRBJ1-3; cdr3_aa: ASTGNTIY
clone_size: -; v_call: TRBV15; j_call: TRBJ1-2; cdr3_aa: ATSRDGQGRT
clone_size: few; v_call: TRBV4-1; j_call: TRBJ1-1; cdr3_aa: ASRPIQGRWTEAF
clone_size: -; v_call: TRBV11-1; j_call: TRBJ2-7; cdr3_aa: ASSPAGGSYEQY
clone_size: -; v_call: TRBV6-5; j_call: TRBJ2-4; cdr3_aa: ASSPGLDIQY
clone_size: few; v_call: TRBV5-6; j_call: TRBJ1-5; cdr3_aa: ASSLWGASNQPQH
clone_size: -; v_call: TRBV12-3/TRBV12-4; j_call: TRBJ1-1; cdr3_aa: ASSLGQATEAF
clone_size: -; v_call: TRBV4-1; j_call: TRBJ2-7; cdr3_aa: ASSQAEGLAYYEQY
clone_size: -; v_call: TRBV5-5; j_call: TRBJ1-3; cdr3_aa: ASRLGQGTAGNTIY
clone_size: once; v_call: TRBV18; j_call: TRBJ2-3; cdr3_aa: ASSPIIAGSSDTQY
clone_size: -; v_call: TRBV7-9; j_call: TRBJ1-4; cdr3_aa: ASSLRGDEKLF
clone_size: -; v_call: TRBV12-3/TRBV12-4; j_call: TRBJ2-2; cdr3_aa: ASSLSSPGELF
clone_size: -; v_call: TRBV10-2; j_call: TRBJ1-5; cdr3_aa: ASRRGQAGQPQH
clone_size: -; v_call: TRBV7-2; j_call: TRBJ2-1; cdr3_aa: ASMTSGGANEQF
clone_size: -; v_call: TRBV5-4; j_call: TRBJ2-1; cdr3_aa: ASSLDESNEQF
clone_size: -; v_call: TRBV7-2; j_call: TRBJ1-2; cdr3_aa: ASSVRQGNYGYT